The sequence of this TCR beta chain was determined in a study of T cells after posttransplantation cyclophosphamide. Study conclusions and caveats: Blood and skin or GI T cell repertoires showed limited TRB overlap.

This table comes from immunoSEQ multiplex PCR, and its TCRdb copy is limited to in-frame clones, with some not included. The sample shows more than 20,000 clones, none of them appearing just once. This clone was recorded at least ten times. Its antigen is still unknown. Sequencing used PBMCs. This receptor was taken from a man aged 50-59 years in good health, CMV-negative, and a related stem cell transplant donor.

The CDR3 is CASSRQGNTEAFF. As DNA, the CDR3 is TGTGCCAGCAGCCGGCAGGGGAACACTGAAGCTTTCTTT. The chain links TRBV6-1 to TRBJ1-1; TRBD1 is a possible D gene (5 bases). CDR1 is MNHNS, CDR2 SASEGT, per germline. The CDR3 extends over 13 amino acids. The germline V and J ends were trimmed by 6 bases and 1 base, with 9 bases remaining between them.